The clone carrying this T cell receptor beta chain was detected once. No antigen is known for it. The germline V gene encodes CDR1 LNHDA and CDR2 SQIVND (reference sequence). V lost 3 bases, J lost 4 bases, and 10 bases lay in between. The CDR3 runs to 15 residues. These data originate in a study of shared clonotypes between healthy human individuals. Study-level points and caveats: Generation probabilities of non-shared clonotypes were lower (relative to those shared by all four donors). Donor clonotype sharing was expected to depend on sequencing depth. Represented diversity, genetic and exposure-history alike, was limited by few donors.

Several immunoSEQ plates received, in even portions, the genomic DNA of each subset. Measured with immunoSEQ multiplex PCR; TCRdb has only the in-frame clones, and not every one. The sample comprises about 670,000 clones, about 78% of which are singletons, and less than 2% rests with the top ten. This clonotype was obtained from a woman between 25 and 40 years old in good health. The sample was memory CD4+ T cells sorted from blood. Subset reported: CD45RA-negative fraction. This chain joins TRBV19 and TRBJ2-6; D is unclear. The CDR3 region is CASSITSTGANVLTF. CDR3 bases: TGTGCCAGTAGTATTACGAGCACAGGGGCCAACGTCCTGACTTTC.